Only one count was recorded for the clone carrying this TCR beta chain. Its target is not known. The PCR ran on 60 Vbeta and 13 Jbeta primers. TCRdb's table, derived via immunoSEQ multiplex PCR, lists solely in-frame clones and lacks some. The table lists 90,000 to 95,000 clones, 70% to 80% of them singletons. This specimen comes from a study of cytomegalovirus exposure and HLA in healthy donors. Study observations and caveats: A cluster of highly shared sequence variants was likely a sequencing artifact.

This CDR3 has 14 residues. Looked up from germline, CDR1 is LNHNV and CDR2 is YYDKDF (reference sequence). V lost 0 bases and J 0 bases, leaving 6 bases between the germline ends. The sequence was collected from a man aged 30-40 years in good health and CMV-seronegative. Sequencing was done on a sample of PBMCs. The chain joins TRBV15 to TRBJ2-7; no clear D gene. The DNA of the CDR3 is TGTGCCACCAGCAGAGAGGGCCGCTCCTACGAGCAGTACGTC. Its protein is CATSREGRSYEQYV.